Presented here are 8 T cell receptor beta chains from one specimen sequenced in a study of CD4 and CD8 cells across lung adenocarcinoma regions (dated by TCRdb to 2016 to 2018). The library was made by PCR. Reads for this sample came from a HiSeq X Ten. The public reads were quality trimmed at Q25 with fastp and then assembled into clones with MiXCR by TCRdb, keeping productive beta chains. Each record represents a unique CDR3 protein, reported with the most common genes and DNA among its rows. This sample has approximately 24,000 distinct CDR3 sequences in its table, and roughly 50% of those were observed once. Nearly 50% of the sample goes to the ten largest clones. Sequencing was done on a sample of CD8+ T cells from the center of a lung tumor. The label giving this sample's cell subset or site can be read as: tumor center region. These receptors came from a male donor with lung adenocarcinoma. The CD4 and CD8 labels of this study may be unreliable.

The CDR3 nucleotides read TGTGCCAGCAGGCAGGGACTAGCGGGAGTGTTAACAGATACGCAGTATTTT. Its protein product is CASRQGLAGVLTDTQYF. The gene calls are TRBV6-1 and TRBJ2-3, with TRBD2 matching 14 bases. CDR3 size: 17 residues. Trimming took 6 bases from V and 3 from J; bases not matched to a gene: 8. From germline, CDR1 is MNHNS and CDR2 SASEGT.

This clonotype was detected a few times. The V call is TRBV11-2, the J call TRBJ2-7; D gene ambiguous. Germline V gene lookup returns CDR1 SGHAT and CDR2 FQNNGV. Trimming removed 4 bases from V and 1 base from J, with 11 bases in between. This CDR3 region has 14 residues. The CDR3 region has the DNA TGTGCCAGCAGCTCTCAGACATTTTCCTACGAGCAGTACTTC. It translates to CASSSQTFSYEQYF. Full variable domain (outside the CDR3, taken from reference TRBV11-2 and TRBJ2-7): EAGVAQSPRYKIIEKRQSVAFWCNPISGHATLYWYQQILGQGPKLLIQFQNNGVVDDSQLPKDRFSAERLKGVDSTLKIQPAKLEDSAVYLCASSSQTFSYEQYFGPGTRLTVT.

The chain is built from TRBV6-1 and TRBJ1-2, with D possibly matching TRBD1 (5 bases). V lost 8 bases, J lost 5 bases, and 12 bases lay in between. The CDR3 is 12 amino acids. Germline-derived CDR1 and CDR2 are MNHNS and SASEGT. In nucleotides, the CDR3 is TGTGCCAGCCGCAGGGTAGATTATGGCTACACCTTC. Translating it yields CASRRVDYGYTF.

This clonotype was observed many times. The chain carries TRBV7-3 and TRBJ2-1, with D hard to call. V shed 4 bases and J shed 8 bases, with 12 bases lying between them. This CDR3 contains 13 residues. Germline V gene data show CDR1 as SGHTA and CDR2 as FQGTGA. For the CDR3, the DNA is TGTGCCAGCAGCTCACCCCACTCCGATGAGCAGTTCTTC. Translating gives CASSSPHSDEQFF.

The gene calls are TRBV6-1 and TRBJ2-5, with D perhaps being TRBD1 or TRBD2 (5 bases each). CDR1 MNHNS and CDR2 SASEGT come from the germline V gene. The CDR3 has 14 amino acids. Deletions cut 6 bases from V and 11 bases from J, with 22 bases between. The CDR3 reads CASRRGGDQDTQYF. The CDR3 DNA sequence: TGTGCCAGCAGACGGGGCGGAGACCAAGATACGCAGTACTTC.

A remark on this clonotype: A much larger clone differs by one base, so this may be a read error. The chain is built from TRBV6-1 and TRBJ2-5; 10 bases line up with TRBD2. Germline V gives CDR1 MNHNS, CDR2 SASEGT. This CDR3 has 13 residues. V trimming: 9 bases; J trimming: 11 bases; junction bases outside the gene matches: 12. In nucleotides, the CDR3 is TGTGCCAGTGAGGGACTAGCGAGTAATGAGCAGTACTTC. Translated, it gives CASEGLASNEQYF.

The chain is built from TRBV12-3 or TRBV12-4 and TRBJ2-1; D is unresolved. The CDR3 totals 13 residues. V was cut by 5 bases and J by 4 bases, with 9 bases left in between. This chain's CDR3 is CASSPLEYNEQFF. DNA for the CDR3: TGTGCCAGCAGTCCCCTTGAGTACAATGAGCAGTTCTTC.

This chain connects TRBV20-1 to TRBJ2-1; the D is unclear. Germline V gene sequence: CDR1 DFQATT, CDR2 SNEGSKA (reference sequence). Trimming took off 0 bases at V and 2 bases at J, with 5 bases between the two ends. The CDR3 is 13 amino acids. Here the CDR3 DNA reads TGCAGTGCTAGAGATCTCCCCTACAATGAGCAGTTCTTC. It is translated as CSARDLPYNEQFF.